The rows below give T cell receptor beta chains drawn from one sample of a study of shared clonotypes between healthy human individuals. The data were produced by immunoSEQ multiplex PCR, yet TCRdb's version contains in-frame clones alone and is incomplete. The repertoire holds hundreds of thousands of clones, with roughly 73% as singletons. Material for sequencing was memory CD4+ T cells sorted from blood. These receptors originate from a woman aged 25 to 39 in good health. Both conserved end residues are part of each CDR3. D genes are given only for firm matches. Clone size appears in some rows only: once, few, many, or a class for an expanded clone.

j_call: TRBJ1-1
v_call: TRBV19
d_call: .
clone_size: many
cdr3_aa: CASSAGAAYTEAFF
cdr3_nt: TGTGCCAGTAGTGCCGGGGCCGCCTACACTGAAGCTTTCTTT

j_call: TRBJ1-1
v_call: TRBV4-1
d_call: .
clone_size: .
cdr3_aa: CASSQEVATFF
cdr3_nt: TGCGCCAGCAGCCAAGAGGTGGCGACTTTCTTT

j_call: TRBJ2-7
v_call: TRBV7-2
d_call: .
clone_size: .
cdr3_aa: CASSLVGSGVDSYEQYF
cdr3_nt: TGTGCCAGCAGCTTAGTCGGTTCAGGGGTGGACTCCTACGAGCAGTACTTC

j_call: TRBJ2-3
v_call: TRBV7-2
d_call: .
clone_size: .
cdr3_aa: CASSFQRGGTDTQYF
cdr3_nt: TGTGCCAGCAGCTTCCAAAGGGGGGGCACAGATACGCAGTATTTT

j_call: TRBJ2-7
v_call: TRBV2
d_call: .
clone_size: once
cdr3_aa: CASSESQHKYEQYF
cdr3_nt: TGTGCCAGCAGTGAAAGTCAACATAAGTACGAGCAGTACTTC

j_call: TRBJ2-7
v_call: TRBV5-4
d_call: .
clone_size: .
cdr3_aa: CASRAGGHRSYEQYF
cdr3_nt: TGTGCCAGCCGAGCCGGGGGACATCGATCCTACGAGCAGTACTTC

j_call: TRBJ2-1
v_call: TRBV6-6
d_call: TRBD1
clone_size: .
cdr3_aa: CASRAGTGANEQFF
cdr3_nt: TGTGCCAGCAGGGCCGGGACAGGAGCGAATGAGCAGTTCTTC

j_call: TRBJ2-6
v_call: TRBV19
d_call: .
clone_size: .
cdr3_aa: CAGAGAGANVLTF
cdr3_nt: TGTGCCGGGGCGGGTGCTGGGGCCAACGTCCTGACTTTC

j_call: TRBJ1-2
v_call: TRBV27
d_call: .
clone_size: .
cdr3_aa: CASSLGRTYGYTF
cdr3_nt: TGTGCCAGCAGCCTCGGACGGACCTATGGCTACACCTTC

j_call: TRBJ1-1
v_call: TRBV28
d_call: TRBD1
clone_size: .
cdr3_aa: CASSFRGRNTEAFF
cdr3_nt: TGTGCCAGCAGTTTCAGGGGGCGAAACACTGAAGCTTTCTTT

j_call: TRBJ1-1
v_call: TRBV7-2
d_call: .
clone_size: .
cdr3_aa: CASSLAMNTEAFF
cdr3_nt: TGTGCCAGCAGCTTAGCTATGAACACTGAAGCTTTCTTT

j_call: TRBJ1-5
v_call: TRBV9
d_call: .
clone_size: .
cdr3_aa: CASSAGDSGYQPQHF
cdr3_nt: TGTGCCAGCAGCGCAGGGGATTCGGGGTACCAGCCCCAGCATTTT

j_call: TRBJ1-2
v_call: TRBV27
d_call: TRBD1
clone_size: .
cdr3_aa: CASSFRDRGDGYTF
cdr3_nt: TGTGCCAGCAGTTTTCGGGACAGGGGAGATGGCTACACCTTC

j_call: TRBJ2-5
v_call: TRBV7-7
d_call: TRBD1
clone_size: .
cdr3_aa: CASSLGWGQGQETQYF
cdr3_nt: TGTGCCAGCAGCTTAGGGTGGGGACAGGGGCAAGAGACCCAGTACTTC

j_call: TRBJ2-5
v_call: TRBV7-8
d_call: .
clone_size: .
cdr3_aa: CASSLGGTYETQYF
cdr3_nt: TGTGCCAGCAGCTTAGGAGGGACATACGAGACCCAGTACTTC

j_call: TRBJ2-2
v_call: TRBV2
d_call: .
clone_size: .
cdr3_aa: CASSRDTNTGELFF
cdr3_nt: TGTGCCAGCAGCCGGGACACTAACACCGGGGAGCTGTTTTTT

j_call: TRBJ1-3
v_call: TRBV28
d_call: .
clone_size: .
cdr3_aa: CASSLGAGNTIYF
cdr3_nt: TGTGCCAGCAGTTTGGGGGCCGGGAACACCATATATTTT

j_call: TRBJ2-3
v_call: TRBV5-1
d_call: .
clone_size: .
cdr3_aa: CASSRTGADTQYF
cdr3_nt: TGCGCCAGCAGCAGGACTGGAGCCGATACGCAGTATTTT

j_call: TRBJ1-3
v_call: TRBV6-1
d_call: TRBD1
clone_size: once
cdr3_aa: CATGVGNTIYF
cdr3_nt: TGTGCTACAGGGGTTGGAAACACCATATATTTT

j_call: TRBJ1-5
v_call: TRBV28
d_call: .
clone_size: .
cdr3_aa: CASSLYGRAGAHSNQPQHF
cdr3_nt: TGTGCCAGCAGTTTATATGGTCGGGCAGGCGCCCATAGCAATCAGCCCCAGCATTTT

j_call: TRBJ1-1
v_call: TRBV4-1
d_call: .
clone_size: .
cdr3_aa: CASSQDRGASGAQGTEAFF
cdr3_nt: TGCGCCAGCAGCCAAGACCGAGGGGCCTCGGGGGCTCAAGGGACTGAAGCTTTCTTT

j_call: TRBJ2-7
v_call: TRBV5-5
d_call: .
clone_size: .
cdr3_aa: CASSLITARRLNEQYF
cdr3_nt: TGTGCCAGCAGCTTGATTACGGCCAGAAGGCTGAACGAGCAGTACTTC

j_call: TRBJ2-7
v_call: TRBV2
d_call: .
clone_size: .
cdr3_aa: CASSTDGYEQYF
cdr3_nt: TGTGCCAGCAGTACCGACGGCTACGAGCAGTACTTC

j_call: TRBJ2-3
v_call: TRBV2
d_call: .
clone_size: .
cdr3_aa: CASSVRDTQYF
cdr3_nt: TGTGCCAGCAGTGTACGAGATACGCAGTATTTT

j_call: TRBJ2-5
v_call: TRBV5-1
d_call: .
clone_size: .
cdr3_aa: CASSPLGGTEGETQYF
cdr3_nt: TGCGCCAGCTCACCTCTTGGCGGGACGGAGGGAGAGACCCAGTACTTC

j_call: TRBJ2-3
v_call: TRBV29-1
d_call: .
clone_size: few
cdr3_aa: CSVGLAGRGPDTQYF
cdr3_nt: TGCAGCGTTGGTTTAGCAGGGAGAGGTCCAGATACGCAGTATTTT

j_call: TRBJ2-7
v_call: TRBV7-2
d_call: TRBD2
clone_size: few
cdr3_aa: CASSRTSGYEQYF
cdr3_nt: TGTGCCAGCAGCCGTACTAGCGGCTACGAGCAGTACTTC